Each of the 26 T cell receptor beta chains below was sequenced from the same sample in a study of blood T cell repertoires in COVID-19. Using immunoSEQ multiplex PCR, the repertoire was profiled, and TCRdb retains in-frame clones only, with some absent. Here the sample spans around 400,000 clones, roughly 91% being singletons. What was sequenced was PBMCs or T cells enriched from blood (not recorded which). The origin of the receptors is a woman aged 25 to 45 who had recovered from COVID-19.

The J gene is TRBJ2-1, the V gene TRBV24-1; weak D call: TRBD2 (5 bases). The germline V gene has CDR1 KGHDR and CDR2 SFDVKD. Trimming pared 5 bases from V and 4 bases from J, leaving 23 bases between. This CDR3 region has 18 residues. In DNA, the CDR3 is TGTGCCACCAGTGCTAGTCCCACGCCGGGATGGTCGTACAATGAGCAGTTCTTC. Protein product: CATSASPTPGWSYNEQFF.

V gene TRBV11-2 combines with J gene TRBJ1-4; D remains ambiguous. Trimming took off 1 base at V and 8 bases at J, with 17 bases between the two ends. Germline CDR1 SGHAT, CDR2 FQNNGV. The CDR3 extends over 16 amino acids. This chain's CDR3 is CASSLGLRTAGEKLFF. The CDR3 DNA reads as TGTGCCAGCAGCTTAGGACTCCGGACGGCGGGGGAAAAACTGTTTTTT.

The gene calls are TRBV7-2 and TRBJ1-1; maybe TRBD1 (5 bases). Germline V lookup: CDR1 SGHTA, CDR2 FQGNSA. V lost 3 bases, J lost 3 bases, and 11 bases lay in between. There are 14 residues in the CDR3. CDR3 sequence: CASSLVRVYTEAFF. CDR3 in DNA: TGTGCCAGCAGCTTGGTCAGGGTCTACACTGAAGCTTTCTTT.

The chain combines TRBV18 with TRBJ2-2, with 7 bases identical to TRBD2. V dropped 6 bases and J dropped 7; count of bases not matched to a gene: 14. The V gene's germline CDR1 is KGHSH and CDR2 LQKENI. The CDR3 is 16 residues long. The CDR3 coding sequence is TGTGCCAGCTCCCCGGCTACTAGCGTACAAGGCGGGGAGCTGTTTTTT. Amino acids: CASSPATSVQGGELFF.

The chain employs TRBV30 and TRBJ1-1; D might be TRBD1 (5 bases). V was clipped by 4 bases and J by 1 base, with 7 bases between them. Per the germline V gene, CDR1 is GTSNPN and CDR2 is SVGIG (reference sequence). The CDR3 has 12 residues. The CDR3 reads CAWNQGNTEAFF. As DNA, the CDR3 is TGTGCCTGGAACCAGGGGAACACTGAAGCTTTCTTT. Filled out from reference TRBV30 and TRBJ1-1, the complete variable domain reads SQTIHQWPATLVQPVGSPLSLECTVEGTSNPNLYWYRQAAGRGLQLLFYSVGIGQISSEVPQNLSASRPQDRQFILSSKKLLLSDSGFYLCAWNQGNTEAFFGQGTRLTVV.

This clone was found a few times. V and J are TRBV7-9 and TRBJ2-7; 8 positions match TRBD2. Trimming removed 1 base from V and 5 bases from J; junction bases left unmatched: 7. The V gene's germline CDR1 is SEHNR and CDR2 FQNEAQ (reference sequence). The CDR3 is 15 amino acids. For the CDR3, the DNA is TGTGCCAGCAGCTTAGGCGGGGGGACAACCCACGAGCAGTACTTC. This encodes CASSLGGGTTHEQYF.

V is TRBV7-8 and J is TRBJ1-3, with D possibly being TRBD1 (5 bases). V lost 5 bases to trimming and J lost 2 bases, with 10 bases between them. This CDR3 spans 14 amino acids. CDR1 is SGHVS, CDR2 FQNEAQ, per germline. Here the CDR3 reads CASSPQGTGNTIYF. CDR3 DNA sequence: TGTGCCAGCAGCCCCCAGGGTACTGGAAACACCATATATTTT.

The gene calls are TRBV18 and TRBJ2-5, with 7 bases matching TRBD1. J was trimmed by 3 bases and V by 8 bases; bases with no gene match: 3. Germline V gene data show CDR1 as KGHSH and CDR2 as LQKENI. The CDR3 length is 12 residues. CDR3 amino acids: CASGQGEETQYF. CDR3 nucleotides: TGTGCCAGCGGCCAGGGGGAAGAGACCCAGTACTTC.

The CDR3 spells CASSPQVQGEAFF. CDR3 sequence (DNA): TGTGCCAGCAGCCCTCAAGTACAGGGTGAAGCTTTCTTT. The V gene is TRBV11-2, the J gene TRBJ1-1, with D tentatively TRBD1 (6 bases). Germline CDR1 reads SGHAT; CDR2 reads FQNNGV. The CDR3 sequence is 13 residues long. V lost 5 bases to trimming and J lost 7 bases, with 14 bases between them.

This clone showed up just once. The rearrangement joins TRBV4-2 to TRBJ1-1; D is perhaps TRBD1 (5 bases). CDR1 and CDR2 (germline): LGHNA, YNFKEQ. The CDR3 consists of 15 residues. V was trimmed by 1 base and J by 6 bases, leaving 15 bases between them. The CDR3 protein is CASSQVPGGAAEAFF. The CDR3 DNA reads TGTGCCAGCAGCCAAGTCCCGGGGGGTGCCGCTGAAGCTTTCTTT.

CDR3 bases: TGTGCCAGCAGCTTAGTTCTCTCAGGGGTTAGGAGCAATCAGCCCCAGCATTTT. Translated: CASSLVLSGVRSNQPQHF. The chain carries TRBV7-9 and TRBJ1-5; D perhaps matches TRBD1 (6 bases). Germline assignment: CDR1 SEHNR and CDR2 FQNEAQ (reference sequence). This CDR3 has 18 amino acids. V shed 1 base and J shed 1 base, with 17 bases lying between them.

The chain links TRBV5-1 to TRBJ2-7, with a weak D call TRBD2 (8 bases). The V gene lost 4 bases and the J gene lost 0 bases, with 14 bases spanning the gap. CDR1 and CDR2 from the germline V gene are SGHRS and YFSETQ. CDR3 length: 15 residues. The CDR3 bases are TGCGCCAGCAGCCCGCGGGGGGACAGCTCCTACGAGCAGTACTTC. Protein sequence: CASSPRGDSSYEQYF. The full variable domain, in which reference TRBV5-1 and TRBJ2-7 provide the parts outside the CDR3, is KAGVTQTPRYLIKTRGQQVTLSCSPISGHRSVSWYQQTPGQGLQFLFEYFSETQRNKGNFPGRFSGRQFSNSRSEMNVSTLELGDSALYLCASSPRGDSSYEQYFGPGTRLTVT.

The rearrangement uses TRBV6-1 and TRBJ2-3, with 12 bases fitting TRBD2. This CDR3 spans 16 amino acids. Germline V gene sequence: CDR1 MNHNS, CDR2 SASEGT. V shed 4 bases and J 5 bases; nucleotides not matched to a gene: 7. In nucleotides, the CDR3 is TGTGCCAGCAGTGCCCTGACTAGCGGGAGTCGAGATACGCAGTATTTT. Protein sequence: CASSALTSGSRDTQYF.

This clone is a singleton in its sample. The J gene is TRBJ2-1, the V gene TRBV29-1; 7 nucleotides match TRBD2. Germline values: CDR1 SQVTM, CDR2 ANQGSEA. This CDR3 spans 14 amino acids. The V gene end was trimmed by 2 bases and the J gene end by 9 bases; junction bases not matched to a gene: 10. The CDR3 nucleotides are TGCAGCGTTGAAATGTGGGAGGGCCGGGGTGAGCAGTTCTTC. This translates into CSVEMWEGRGEQFF.

Of note for this clone: Other DNA variants within this sample encode the same CDR3. The CDR3 protein is CASSPGQGYEQYF. CDR3 nucleotides: TGTGCCAGCAGTCCGGGACAGGGCTACGAGCAGTACTTC. The J gene is TRBJ2-7, the V gene TRBV12-3 or TRBV12-4, with 9 bases lining up with TRBD1. The J segment lost 3 bases and the V segment lost 5 bases, leaving 2 bases of the junction unmatched. The CDR3 length is 13 residues.

V is TRBV12-3 or TRBV12-4 and J is TRBJ1-3; no firm D call. The length of the CDR3 is 13 residues. V shed 5 bases and J shed 7 bases, with 12 bases lying between them. CDR3 DNA sequence: TGTGCCAGCAGTCTAACAACGCGGAACACCATATATTTT. It specifies CASSLTTRNTIYF.

The J gene is TRBJ2-7, the V gene TRBV28; 10 positions agree with TRBD2. Germline CDR1 and CDR2: MDHEN and SYDVKM. The CDR3 totals 14 residues. The ends lost 5 bases at V and 2 bases at J; junction bases unmatched: 3. The CDR3 region is CASSEAGGTYEQYF. DNA of the CDR3: TGTGCCAGCAGTGAAGCGGGAGGGACCTACGAGCAGTACTTC.

V usage is TRBV4-3 and J usage is TRBJ1-2; weak D call: TRBD1 (6 bases). Trimming took 1 base from V and 4 from J, leaving 13 bases between them. Germline-derived CDR1 and CDR2 are LGHNA and YSLEER. The CDR3 covers 15 residues. CDR3 DNA sequence: TGCGCCAGCAGCCAAGGAGCAACAGGGCGCTATGGCTACACCTTC. Translation: CASSQGATGRYGYTF.

The V and J genes are TRBV30 and TRBJ1-3; possible D gene TRBD1, 6 bases. The V and J ends lost 2 bases and 3 bases respectively, with 17 bases between them. The CDR3 consists of 16 residues. From germline, CDR1 is GTSNPN and CDR2 SVGIG (reference sequence). For the CDR3, the DNA is TGTGCCTGGAGTACTAAACAGGGTTCTAGTGGAAACACCATATATTTT. Translated, it gives CAWSTKQGSSGNTIYF.

The chain uses TRBV28 and TRBJ1-5; TRBD1 agrees at 9 bases. Germline assignment: CDR1 MDHEN and CDR2 SYDVKM. The CDR3 spans 15 residues. V dropped 5 bases and J dropped 7; count of bases not matched to a gene: 9. DNA for the CDR3: TGTGCCAGCAGTCGAGGGGACAGGGAGGGGCAGCCCCAGCATTTT. It is translated as CASSRGDREGQPQHF.

The gene calls are TRBV19 and TRBJ1-5, with TRBD1 matching over 7 bases. V lost 5 bases and J lost 5; bases outside the gene matches: 12. The CDR3 covers 16 residues. Germline V CDR1 and CDR2: LNHDA, SQIVND (reference sequence). The CDR3: CASSLNRGQSYQPQHF. CDR3 sequence (DNA): TGTGCCAGTAGTTTGAACAGGGGCCAGTCTTATCAGCCCCAGCATTTT.

This clone was found once. This chain links TRBV29-1 with TRBJ1-3; D ambiguous. CDR1 and CDR2 from the germline V gene are SQVTM and ANQGSEA. The CDR3 extends over 12 amino acids. V lost 3 bases, J lost 4 bases, and 7 bases lay in between. The CDR3 region is CSVEGVGNTIYF. The CDR3 DNA reads as TGCAGCGTTGAGGGCGTCGGAAACACCATATATTTT.

V gene TRBV6-1 combines with J gene TRBJ2-7, with D maybe TRBD1 (5 bases). Trimming pared 3 bases from V and 3 bases from J, leaving 18 bases between. This CDR3 spans 16 amino acids. Germline loops: CDR1 MNHNS, CDR2 SASEGT. The CDR3 sequence is CASSDDGAGYGYEQYF. CDR3 coding DNA: TGTGCCAGCAGTGATGATGGGGCAGGGTACGGCTACGAGCAGTACTTC.

This rearrangement joins TRBV9 to TRBJ1-4, with D perhaps TRBD1 (5 bases). The CDR3 extends over 14 amino acids. V was clipped by 0 bases and J by 3 bases, with 6 bases between them. From germline, CDR1 is SGDLS and CDR2 YYNGEE. The DNA for the CDR3 is TGTGCCAGCAGCGTAGGGACACCTAATGAAAAACTGTTTTTT. Translating it yields CASSVGTPNEKLFF.

The CDR3 loop is CASSLTSGNNEQFF. CDR3 DNA: TGCGCCAGCAGCTTAACTAGCGGAAACAATGAGCAGTTCTTC. The chain uses TRBV5-1 and TRBJ2-1; 8 bases align to TRBD2. The germline gives CDR1 SGHRS, CDR2 YFSETQ. The CDR3 runs 14 residues. V dropped 2 bases and J dropped 5; count of bases not matched to a gene: 3.

The genes are TRBV30 and TRBJ1-4; no clear D gene. Germline V gene data show CDR1 as GTSNPN and CDR2 as SVGIG (reference sequence). The CDR3 consists of 16 residues. V dropped 1 base and J dropped 0 bases, with 12 bases sitting between them. The CDR3 is CAWSEFWAATNEKLFF. The CDR3 coding sequence is TGTGCCTGGAGTGAATTTTGGGCAGCAACTAATGAAAAACTGTTTTTT.